These 10 T cell receptor beta chains originate from one sample sequenced in a study of blood T cell repertoires in COVID-19. The assay was immunoSEQ multiplex PCR, and TCRdb's table has in-frame clones only and misses some. Of about 120,000 clones listed, 75% to 90% are singletons. The specimen sequenced was peripheral blood. The receptors were gathered from a man aged 30 to 39 with acute or convalescent COVID-19.

The CDR3 reads CASQGALGGSYNSPLHF. The CDR3 coding sequence is TGTGCCAGCCAGGGGGCCCTGGGGGGCTCCTATAATTCACCCCTCCACTTT. J is TRBJ1-6 and V is TRBV3-1 (or the pseudogene TRBV3-2); 8 nucleotides line up with TRBD1. The CDR3 length is 17 residues. The junction had 9 bases not matched to a gene; V was cut back by 8 bases and J by 0 bases. Germline V gives CDR1 LGHDT, CDR2 YNNKEL (reference sequence).

This chain links TRBV18 with TRBJ2-1; 11 nucleotides align to TRBD2. J was trimmed by 8 bases and V by 2 bases; bases with no gene match: 11. The CDR3 totals 17 residues. The germline CDR1 and CDR2 sequences are KGHSH and LQKENI. The CDR3 reads CASSPGLAGGLGDEQFF. As DNA, the CDR3 is TGTGCCAGCTCACCAGGGCTAGCGGGAGGCCTGGGGGATGAGCAGTTCTTC.

This clone was detected only once. This chain joins TRBV4-3 and TRBJ1-1, with 7 bases aligning to TRBD1. With V trimmed by 3 bases and J by 4 bases, 2 bases remained unmatched. Germline V gene lookup returns CDR1 LGHNA and CDR2 YSLEER. This CDR3 is built from 13 residues. In nucleotides, the CDR3 is TGCGCCAGCAGCCAGGGACAGAGCACTGAAGCTTTCTTT. Its translation is CASSQGQSTEAFF.

The chain employs TRBV9 and TRBJ2-2; D might be TRBD1 (7 bases). This CDR3 has 19 amino acids. Trimming pared 4 bases from V and 2 bases from J, leaving 24 bases between. Per the germline V gene, CDR1 is SGDLS and CDR2 is YYNGEE. In nucleotides, the CDR3 is TGTGCCAGCAGCACCCGCATCGGAGGGACAGCTCAAAACACCGGGGAGCTGTTTTTT. Its translation: CASSTRIGGTAQNTGELFF.

Remarks on this clone: At one boundary the junction diverges from the germline segment, which might be a read error. This sequence joins TRBV4-2 and TRBJ2-3; 10 bases are a match to TRBD2. CDR1 and CDR2 from the germline V gene are LGHNA and YNFKEQ. The CDR3 consists of 15 residues. The CDR3 sequence: CASSQSSGGPNPQVF. CDR3 nucleotides: TGTGCCAGCAGCCAGTCTAGCGGGGGCCCCAACCCCCAGGTGTTT.

The V call is TRBV2, the J call TRBJ1-6, with D tentatively TRBD1 (6 bases). CDR3 length: 14 amino acids. Trimming shortened V by 5 bases and J by 5 bases, and 10 bases separated the two germline ends. From germline, CDR1 is SNHLY and CDR2 FYNNEI. CDR3: CASSTDRHNSPLHF. The CDR3 DNA reads TGTGCCAGCAGTACCGACAGGCATAATTCACCCCTCCACTTT.

CDR3 residues: CASVGLTRGSPLHF. In nucleotides, the CDR3 is TGTGCCAGCGTAGGTCTCACACGGGGTTCACCCCTCCACTTT. The chain recombines TRBV6-5 with TRBJ1-6; D gene ambiguous. Germline CDR1 reads MNHEY; CDR2 reads SVGAGI. V lost 8 bases and J 9 bases, leaving 17 bases between the germline ends. This CDR3 has 14 amino acids.

The chain joins TRBV24-1 to TRBJ2-1, with 8 positions matching TRBD1. The germline CDR1 and CDR2 sequences are KGHDR and SFDVKD. V trimming: 2 bases; J trimming: 7 bases; junction bases outside the gene matches: 6. The CDR3 is 15 residues long. CDR3 sequence reads: CATSDSGTGGNEQFF. In nucleotides, the CDR3 is TGTGCCACCAGTGATTCGGGGACAGGTGGAAATGAGCAGTTCTTC.

The rearrangement joins TRBV15 to TRBJ2-2; tentative D call: TRBD1 (5 bases). Looked up from germline, CDR1 is LNHNV and CDR2 is YYDKDF (reference sequence). Trimming pared 3 bases from V and 7 bases from J, leaving 15 bases between. CDR3 length: 15 residues. CDR3 bases: TGTGCCACCAGCAGTGGGGCATCGATAGGCGGGGAGCTGTTTTTT. This codes for CATSSGASIGGELFF.

This chain connects TRBV30 to TRBJ2-1, with 7 nucleotides matching TRBD2. Germline values: CDR1 GTSNPN, CDR2 SVGIG (reference sequence). V lost 4 bases to trimming and J lost 9 bases; unmatched junction nucleotides: 15. The length of the CDR3 is 15 residues. CDR3: CAWTMRTSLIAEQFF. CDR3 DNA: TGTGCCTGGACCATGAGGACTAGTTTGATAGCTGAGCAGTTCTTC.